This is a list of T cell receptor beta chains from one sample in a study of T-cell reconstitution after alpha-beta-depleted transplantation in children. From the PCR reads, TCRdb called clonotypes with MiXCR, one entry per CDR3 protein. The sample lists roughly 400,000 distinct CDR3 sequences; roughly 20% were seen once. The specimen was PBMCs from the stem cell graft donor, collected from the stem cell graft. The receptors derive from a human donor who donated a stem cell graft to a child with acute myeloid leukemia. The CDR3 runs from the conserved cysteine through the conserved F or W. Fields, in order: CDR3 DNA, CDR3 protein, J gene, CDR3 length, clone size, D gene, V gene. D genes are given only for firm matches. The size field is filled for only some rows; it gives once, few, many or a size class.

CDR3nt: TGTGCCAGCAGCCAAAGCGACAGGGTCTACGAGCAGTACTTC
CDR3aa: CASSQSDRVYEQYF
j_gene: TRBJ2-7
len: 14
abundance: -
d_gene: TRBD1
v_gene: TRBV3-1

CDR3nt: TGTGCCAGCAGGCCGGGACAGGGACGAATTAATTCTGCCTACGAGCAGTACTTC
CDR3aa: CASRPGQGRINSAYEQYF
j_gene: TRBJ2-7
len: 18
abundance: -
d_gene: TRBD1
v_gene: TRBV28

CDR3nt: TGCGCCAGCAGCTTGGAAGGGACGGAGACCTACGAGCAGTACTTC
CDR3aa: CASSLEGTETYEQYF
j_gene: TRBJ2-7
len: 15
abundance: few
d_gene: -
v_gene: TRBV5-1

CDR3nt: TGTGCCAGCAGCTTGGGACTAGCCTCAGTCACAGATACGCAGTATTTT
CDR3aa: CASSLGLASVTDTQYF
j_gene: TRBJ2-3
len: 16
abundance: -
d_gene: TRBD2
v_gene: TRBV7-2

CDR3nt: TGTGCCAGCAGTGGACCAAAAACCGGGACAGGGGCTTCCTACGAGCAGTACTTC
CDR3aa: CASSGPKTGTGASYEQYF
j_gene: TRBJ2-7
len: 18
abundance: -
d_gene: TRBD1
v_gene: TRBV25-1

CDR3nt: TGTGCCAGCAGCACTCGGGACGGGACGTACCAAGAGACCCAGTACTTC
CDR3aa: CASSTRDGTYQETQYF
j_gene: TRBJ2-5
len: 16
abundance: few
d_gene: -
v_gene: TRBV12-3/TRBV12-4

CDR3nt: TGTGCCAGCAGCCCCCAGGGATCTAACACCGGGGAGCTGTTTTTT
CDR3aa: CASSPQGSNTGELFF
j_gene: TRBJ2-2
len: 15
abundance: -
d_gene: -
v_gene: TRBV12-3/TRBV12-4

CDR3nt: TGTGCCAGCAGTCAAATTCCGGGACAGGGCTACAATGAGCAGTTCTTC
CDR3aa: CASSQIPGQGYNEQFF
j_gene: TRBJ2-1
len: 16
abundance: few
d_gene: TRBD1
v_gene: TRBV6-1

CDR3nt: TGTGCCAGCAGTTACGGGACTAGCGGGAAACCCTACGAGCAGTACTTC
CDR3aa: CASSYGTSGKPYEQYF
j_gene: TRBJ2-7
len: 16
abundance: -
d_gene: TRBD2
v_gene: TRBV6-2/TRBV6-3

CDR3nt: TGTGCCAGCAGTTTGGTGCGGGAGGCTGGAGCGCGATACGAGCAGTACTTC
CDR3aa: CASSLVREAGARYEQYF
j_gene: TRBJ2-7
len: 17
abundance: -
d_gene: TRBD2
v_gene: TRBV28

CDR3nt: TGTGCCAGCAGTTACTCGTTTAGCGGGAGGGTCAATGAGCAGTTCTTC
CDR3aa: CASSYSFSGRVNEQFF
j_gene: TRBJ2-1
len: 16
abundance: few
d_gene: TRBD2
v_gene: TRBV6-5

CDR3nt: TGTGCCATCTGGGACAGGGTCGTTTTATCGGCAGGGGCCAACGTCCTGACTTTC
CDR3aa: CAIWDRVVLSAGANVLTF
j_gene: TRBJ2-6
len: 18
abundance: few
d_gene: TRBD1
v_gene: TRBV10-3

CDR3nt: TGTGCCAGCAGCTACGGGAGCCTTGGGGCCAACGTCCTGACTTTC
CDR3aa: CASSYGSLGANVLTF
j_gene: TRBJ2-6
len: 15
abundance: -
d_gene: -
v_gene: TRBV5-6

CDR3nt: TGCAGTGCTCAACCTTTAGCCAGCTCCTACGAGCAGTACTTC
CDR3aa: CSAQPLASSYEQYF
j_gene: TRBJ2-7
len: 14
abundance: -
d_gene: -
v_gene: TRBV20-1

CDR3nt: TGTGCCAGCAGCCCTACTGGACAGGGGACAGATACGCAGTATTTT
CDR3aa: CASSPTGQGTDTQYF
j_gene: TRBJ2-3
len: 15
abundance: -
d_gene: TRBD1
v_gene: TRBV4-2

CDR3nt: TGCGCCAGCAGCCAGGTGGATTTAGGCACAGATACGCAGTATTTT
CDR3aa: CASSQVDLGTDTQYF
j_gene: TRBJ2-3
len: 15
abundance: -
d_gene: -
v_gene: TRBV4-1

CDR3nt: TGTGCCAGCAGTCCCGCGGGGGATTTGAGGTACAATGAGCAGTTCTTC
CDR3aa: CASSPAGDLRYNEQFF
j_gene: TRBJ2-1
len: 16
abundance: few
d_gene: TRBD2
v_gene: TRBV28

CDR3nt: TGCGCCAGCAGCTTGGCCAGGACAGGCCAAGAGACCCAGTACTTC
CDR3aa: CASSLARTGQETQYF
j_gene: TRBJ2-5
len: 15
abundance: -
d_gene: TRBD1
v_gene: TRBV5-1

CDR3nt: TGTGCCAGCAGTGAATATTTCTTCGGACTAGCGGGAGATATTACCGGGGAGCTGTTTTTT
CDR3aa: CASSEYFFGLAGDITGELFF
j_gene: TRBJ2-2
len: 20
abundance: -
d_gene: TRBD2
v_gene: TRBV25-1

CDR3nt: TGTGCTAGTGGCGCCGGCGGGAGGGGAGCTAGCACAGATACGCAGTATTTT
CDR3aa: CASGAGGRGASTDTQYF
j_gene: TRBJ2-3
len: 17
abundance: few
d_gene: TRBD2
v_gene: TRBV12-5

CDR3nt: TGTGCCAGCAGCTTGCGGGGGGCTGCAGATACGCAGTATTTT
CDR3aa: CASSLRGAADTQYF
j_gene: TRBJ2-3
len: 14
abundance: few
d_gene: -
v_gene: TRBV5-6

CDR3nt: TGTGCCAGCAGCTGGGAGAACAATGAGCAGTTCTTC
CDR3aa: CASSWENNEQFF
j_gene: TRBJ2-1
len: 12
abundance: -
d_gene: -
v_gene: TRBV7-9